This TCR beta chain was found in a study of blood T cell repertoires in COVID-19. The overall study: From the United States, Italy and Spain came samples of acute and convalescent COVID-19.

The junction had 9 bases not matched to a gene; V was cut back by 5 bases and J by 8 bases. Per germline, CDR1 LNHDA and CDR2 SQIVND (reference sequence). There are 14 residues in the CDR3. Methods used by the authors: How many nucleated cells were present was estimated from reference gene primer amplification. The data were produced by immunoSEQ multiplex PCR, yet TCRdb's version contains in-frame clones alone and is incomplete. V, J and clone size were drawn from that table, and D and trimming were deduced from the DNA. The sample has about 160,000 clones; 82% are singletons. Participants were aged roughly 18 to 90 years, lived in some 23 US areas, and enrolled virtually. Assignment of participants to cohorts was predicated upon participant-reported clinical history.

The sequencing input was PBMCs or T cells enriched from blood (not recorded which). The chain carries TRBV19 and TRBJ1-1; TRBD1 matches 9 bases. The receptor was derived from a man aged 55-75 years who had recovered from COVID-19. CDR3 sequence reads: CASSSHRGRPEAFF. The CDR3 DNA reads TGTGCCAGTAGTTCCCACAGGGGGCGCCCCGAAGCTTTCTTT. Full variable domain (outside the CDR3, taken from reference TRBV19 and TRBJ1-1): DGGITQSPKYLFRKEGQNVTLSCEQNLNHDAMYWYRQDPGQGLRLIYYSQIVNDFQKGDIAEGYSVSREKKESFPLTVTSAQKNPTAFYLCASSSHRGRPEAFFGQGTRLTVV.